The entry below gives a single T cell receptor (beta chain) sequence along with its context. This CDR3 region has 15 residues. V lost 5 bases to trimming and J lost 7 bases; unmatched junction nucleotides: 9. Germline loops: CDR1 PRHDT, CDR2 FYEKMQ (reference sequence). This record belongs to a study of blood T cell repertoires in COVID-19. Whole-study context: The study drew acute and convalescent COVID-19 samples from the United States, Italy and Spain. PBMCs, B-cell-depleted T cells, or T cells provided the cDNA or gDNA that made up the material.

Original data processing: Estimates of nucleated cell counts were drawn from the amplification of reference gene primers. Produced via immunoSEQ multiplex PCR; TCRdb's table is partial and in-frame only. The V and J calls and clone size are taken from that table; D and trimming were inferred from the DNA. The table includes around 140,000 clones, approximately 87% detected once. The TCR sequence derives from a man aged 50 or older who had recovered from COVID-19. The chain couples TRBV13 to TRBJ2-7; 12 bases match TRBD1. Sequences were obtained from peripheral blood. The CDR3 coding sequence is TGTGCCAGCAGCGAGCCGGGACAGGGGGCCGGTGAGCAGTACTTC. Its translation is CASSEPGQGAGEQYF.